A single sample gave rise to the 9 T cell receptor beta chains below, sequenced in a study of T cell clusters in autoimmune cytopenias. Roughly 40,000 genome equivalents of blood DNA were amplified for TRB. TRB rearrangements were amplified by touch-down multiplex PCR with mixed TRB-A/B primers. TCRdb reprocessed the multiplex PCR reads and reports one entry per CDR3 protein, with no DNA. This sample carries roughly 4,400 distinct CDR3 sequences, with 70% going to the ten biggest clones. The same data also went into a second study, on T cell repertoires in aging, cancer and after chemotherapy.

The sample consisted of peripheral blood. Receptors originate from a human donor in good health.

The chain joins TRBV19 to TRBJ1-5; TCRdb reports TRBD1, a call that lacks DNA to check it against. The CDR3 length is 13 residues. CDR1 and CDR2 (germline): LNHDA, SQIVND (reference sequence). CDR3: CATRRGVGQPQHF.

The chain links TRBV6-6 to TRBJ2-3; with no DNA, the TCRdb D assignment of TRBD2 cannot be verified. The CDR3 loop spans 18 amino acids. Germline V gene sequence: CDR1 MNHNY, CDR2 SVGAGI (reference sequence). Here the CDR3 reads CASSLLGLLAFSTDTQYF.

In terms of frequency, this clonotype is medium-sized (0.01 to 0.1%). The V gene is TRBV19, the J gene TRBJ2-1. Germline V gene data show CDR1 as LNHDA and CDR2 as SQIVND (reference sequence). This CDR3 comprises 15 residues. CDR3 sequence: CASSVDQSSYNEQFF.

This chain uses TRBV6-5 with TRBJ1-4. CDR3 length: 18 amino acids. In germline, CDR1 is MNHEY, CDR2 SVGAGI. CDR3 region: CASSYSKAYSNLGEKLFF.

The rearrangement links TRBV5-4 to TRBJ2-3; checking the TCRdb D call of TRBD1 is not possible without DNA. This CDR3 comprises 16 residues. Germline lookup yields CDR1 SGHNT and CDR2 YYREEE (reference sequence). The CDR3: CASSLPPGPGGDTQYF.

Judged by frequency, this clonotype is medium-sized. This chain connects TRBV29-1 to TRBJ1-6; TCRdb's D call of TRBD1 is untestable without DNA. CDR1 and CDR2 from the germline V gene are SQVTM and ANQGSEA. The CDR3 is made up of 15 amino acids. CDR3 sequence reads: CSAGTGSSYNSPLHF.

The genes are TRBV27 and TRBJ2-7; checking the TCRdb D call of TRBD1 is not possible without DNA. This CDR3 has 15 amino acids. Germline assignment: CDR1 MNHEY and CDR2 SMNVEV (reference sequence). CDR3 region: CASRLTGVNSYEQYF.

The V call is TRBV6-2 or TRBV6-3, the J call TRBJ1-3; TCRdb proposes TRBD1, but this gene call is untestable without DNA. CDR3 length: 20 residues. The germline V gene has CDR1 MNHEY and CDR2 SVGEGT. CDR3 sequence reads: CASSRDIQGHHPSSGNTIYF.

This chain links TRBV24-1 with TRBJ2-5; checking the TCRdb D call of TRBD1 is not possible without DNA. CDR3 length: 18 amino acids. The V gene's germline CDR1 is KGHDR and CDR2 SFDVKD. CDR3 in amino acids: CATSSGAGRGAGGETQYF.